A single T cell receptor beta chain is shown here with its context. TCRdb's copy holds only in-frame clones and misses some; the assay was immunoSEQ multiplex PCR. This repertoire shows around 130,000 clones, almost 85% found once; its top ten account for more than 10%. These data are taken from a study of blood T cell repertoires in COVID-19. V lost 4 bases to trimming and J lost 3 bases; unmatched junction nucleotides: 17. The CDR3 is made up of 19 amino acids. CDR1 is LNHDA, CDR2 SQIVND, per germline (reference sequence). The sequencing sample was made of peripheral blood. V and J are TRBV19 and TRBJ1-3; 8 bases line up with TRBD1. This clonotype was obtained from a human donor in a cohort sampled during active COVID-19. The CDR3 protein is CASSKDPGQGTAYGNTIYF. The CDR3 nucleotides read TGTGCCAGTAGTAAAGACCCCGGACAGGGAACGGCATATGGAAACACCATATATTTT.